The entry that follows covers one T cell receptor beta chain sequence. The CDR3 has 16 residues. Germline CDR1 LNHNV, CDR2 YYDKDF (reference sequence). Deletions cut 1 base from V and 7 bases from J, with 17 bases between. This sample is part of a study of blood T cell repertoires in COVID-19. In the authors' workflow: Researchers report that nucleated cell counts were estimated from reference gene primer amplification. Clones were sequenced by immunoSEQ multiplex PCR, and TCRdb holds only the in-frame ones, with some missing. V and J calls and clone size are those listed in that table; D and trimming were worked out from the DNA. The data contain 35,000 to 50,000 clones, roughly 90% of them singletons.

Material: peripheral blood. The chain uses TRBV15 and TRBJ2-1; no clear D gene. The TCR sequence derives from a man aged 55 to 70 with active COVID-19. CDR3 DNA: TGTGCCACCAGCAGAGCGTATGTATATACCGAGAATGAGCAGTTCTTC. Its translation is CATSRAYVYTENEQFF.